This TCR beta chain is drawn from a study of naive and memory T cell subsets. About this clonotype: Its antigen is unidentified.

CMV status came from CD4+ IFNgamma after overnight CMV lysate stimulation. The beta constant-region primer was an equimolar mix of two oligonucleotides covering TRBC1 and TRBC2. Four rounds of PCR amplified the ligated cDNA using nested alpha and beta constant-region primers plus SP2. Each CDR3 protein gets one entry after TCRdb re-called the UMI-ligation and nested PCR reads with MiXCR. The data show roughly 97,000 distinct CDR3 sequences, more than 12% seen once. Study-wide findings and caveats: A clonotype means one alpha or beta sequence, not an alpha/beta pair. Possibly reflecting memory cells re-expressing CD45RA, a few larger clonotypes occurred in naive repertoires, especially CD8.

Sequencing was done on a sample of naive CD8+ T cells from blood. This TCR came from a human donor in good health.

CDR3 sequence reads: CASSQGFGGTYEQYF. Written as DNA, the CDR3 is TGCGCCAGCAGCCAGGGCTTCGGGGGGACCTACGAGCAGTACTTC. This chain uses TRBV4-3 with TRBJ2-7, with 7 bases fitting TRBD2. V was clipped by 3 bases and J by 2 bases; unmatched bases: 7. From germline, CDR1 is LGHNA and CDR2 YSLEER. This CDR3 has 15 residues.